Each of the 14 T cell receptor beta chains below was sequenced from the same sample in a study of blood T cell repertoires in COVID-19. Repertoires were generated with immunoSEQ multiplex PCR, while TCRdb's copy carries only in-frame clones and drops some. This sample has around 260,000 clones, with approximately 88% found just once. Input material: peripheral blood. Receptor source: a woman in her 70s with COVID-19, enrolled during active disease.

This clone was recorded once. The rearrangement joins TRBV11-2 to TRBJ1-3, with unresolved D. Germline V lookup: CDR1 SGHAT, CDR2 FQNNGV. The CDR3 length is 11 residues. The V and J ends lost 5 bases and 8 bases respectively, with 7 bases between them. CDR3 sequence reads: CASSALDTIYF. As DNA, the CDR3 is TGTGCCAGCAGCGCGTTGGACACCATATATTTT.

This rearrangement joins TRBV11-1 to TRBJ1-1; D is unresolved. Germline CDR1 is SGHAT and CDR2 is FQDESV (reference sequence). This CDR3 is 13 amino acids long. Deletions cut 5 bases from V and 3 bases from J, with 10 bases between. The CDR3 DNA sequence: TGTGCCAGCAGCACCACGGAGGACACTGAAGCTTTCTTT. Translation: CASSTTEDTEAFF. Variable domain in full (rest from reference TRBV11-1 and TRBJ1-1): EAEVAQSPRYKITEKSQAVAFWCDPISGHATLYWYRQILGQGPELLVQFQDESVVDDSQLPKDRFSAERLKGVDSTLKIQPAELGDSAMYLCASSTTEDTEAFFGQGTRLTVV.

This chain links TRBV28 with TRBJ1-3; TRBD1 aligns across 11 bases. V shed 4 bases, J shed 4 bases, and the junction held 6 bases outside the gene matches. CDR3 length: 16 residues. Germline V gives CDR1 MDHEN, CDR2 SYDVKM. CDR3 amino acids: CASSSGQGAEGNTIYF. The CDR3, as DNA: TGTGCCAGCAGTTCTGGACAGGGGGCAGAGGGAAACACCATATATTTT.

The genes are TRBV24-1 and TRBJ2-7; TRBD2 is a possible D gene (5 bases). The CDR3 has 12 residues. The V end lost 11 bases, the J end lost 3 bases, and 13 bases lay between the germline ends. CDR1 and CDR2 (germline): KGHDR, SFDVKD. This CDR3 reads CAKAVKGYEQYF. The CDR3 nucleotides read TGTGCCAAAGCGGTAAAGGGCTACGAGCAGTACTTC.

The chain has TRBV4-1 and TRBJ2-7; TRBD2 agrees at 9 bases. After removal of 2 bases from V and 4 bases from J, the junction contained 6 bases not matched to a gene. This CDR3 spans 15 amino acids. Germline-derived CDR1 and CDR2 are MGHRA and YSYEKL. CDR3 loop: CASSQFLAGEYEQYF. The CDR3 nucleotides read TGCGCCAGCAGCCAATTTTTAGCGGGAGAGTACGAGCAGTACTTC.

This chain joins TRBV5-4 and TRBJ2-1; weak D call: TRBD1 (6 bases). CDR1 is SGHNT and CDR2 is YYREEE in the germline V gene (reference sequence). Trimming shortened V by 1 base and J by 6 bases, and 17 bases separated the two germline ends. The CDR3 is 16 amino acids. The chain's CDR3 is CASSLQRGSLGNEQFF. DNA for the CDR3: TGTGCCAGCAGCTTGCAGAGGGGGTCCCTCGGCAATGAGCAGTTCTTC. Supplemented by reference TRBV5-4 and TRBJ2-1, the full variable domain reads ETGVTQSPTHLIKTRGQQVTLRCSSQSGHNTVSWYQQALGQGPQFIFQYYREEENGRGNFPPRFSGLQFPNYSSELNVNALELDDSALYLCASSLQRGSLGNEQFFGPGTRLTVL.

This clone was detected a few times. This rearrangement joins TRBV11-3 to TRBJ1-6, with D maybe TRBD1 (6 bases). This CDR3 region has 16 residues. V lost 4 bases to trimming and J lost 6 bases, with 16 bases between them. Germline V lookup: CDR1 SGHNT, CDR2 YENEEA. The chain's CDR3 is CASSSRGIRTNSPLHF. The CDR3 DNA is TGTGCCAGCAGCTCTAGGGGGATCAGGACTAATTCACCCCTCCACTTT.

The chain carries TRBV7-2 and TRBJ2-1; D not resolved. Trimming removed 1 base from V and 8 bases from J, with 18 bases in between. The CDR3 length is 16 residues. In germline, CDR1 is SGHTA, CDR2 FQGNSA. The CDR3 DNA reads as TGTGCCAGCAGCTTAGTTTTTGGCGGCCCCACGTATGAGCAGTTCTTC. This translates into CASSLVFGGPTYEQFF.

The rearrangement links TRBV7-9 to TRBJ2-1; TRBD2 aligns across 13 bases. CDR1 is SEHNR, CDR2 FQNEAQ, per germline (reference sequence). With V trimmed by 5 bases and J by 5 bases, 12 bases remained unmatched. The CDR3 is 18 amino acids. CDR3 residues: CASSPGTSGTSRHNEQFF. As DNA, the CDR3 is TGTGCCAGCAGCCCAGGGACTAGCGGGACTAGCAGGCACAATGAGCAGTTCTTC.

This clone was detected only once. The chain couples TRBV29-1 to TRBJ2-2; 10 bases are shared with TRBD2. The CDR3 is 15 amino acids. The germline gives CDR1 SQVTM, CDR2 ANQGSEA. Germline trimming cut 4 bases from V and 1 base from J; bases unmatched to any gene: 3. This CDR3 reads CSVVAGGLNTGELFF. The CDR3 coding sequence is TGCAGCGTTGTAGCGGGAGGACTGAACACCGGGGAGCTGTTTTTT.

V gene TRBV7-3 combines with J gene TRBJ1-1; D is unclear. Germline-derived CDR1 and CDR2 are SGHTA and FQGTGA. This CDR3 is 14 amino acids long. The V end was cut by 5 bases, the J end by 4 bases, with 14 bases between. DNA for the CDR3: TGTGCCAGCAGCCCCCACCACACCCCCACTGAAGCTTTCTTT. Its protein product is CASSPHHTPTEAFF.

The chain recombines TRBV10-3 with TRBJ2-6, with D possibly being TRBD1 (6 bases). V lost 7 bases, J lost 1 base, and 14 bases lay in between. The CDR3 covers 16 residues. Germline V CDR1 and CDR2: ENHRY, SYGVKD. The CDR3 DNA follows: TGTGCCATCACCATGACAGGACCGTCTGGGGCCAACGTCCTGACTTTC. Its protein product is CAITMTGPSGANVLTF.

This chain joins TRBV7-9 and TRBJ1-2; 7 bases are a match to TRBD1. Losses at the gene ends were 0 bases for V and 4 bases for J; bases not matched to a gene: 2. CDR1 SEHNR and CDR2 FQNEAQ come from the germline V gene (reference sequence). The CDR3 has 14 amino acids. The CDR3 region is CASSLAGGGYGYTF. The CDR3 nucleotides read TGTGCCAGCAGCTTAGCAGGGGGCGGCTATGGCTACACCTTC.

DNA of the CDR3: TGTGCCAGTAGTATAAGAGGCCCGTCTCCCGGGGAGCTGTTTTTT. This sequence encodes CASSIRGPSPGELFF. The chain couples TRBV19 to TRBJ2-2; D uncertain. The CDR3 contains 15 residues. Trimming took off 2 bases at V and 6 bases at J, with 13 bases between the two ends. CDR1 is LNHDA, CDR2 SQIVND, per germline (reference sequence).